This T cell receptor beta chain is from a study of shared clonotypes between healthy human individuals (dated by TCRdb to 2020 to 2022). A note on the overall study: Three men and two women, aged 18 to 49 years, made up the cohort. For each donor, CD4 naive and CD4 memory were each given three plates, CD8 naive was given two plates, and CD8 memory was given one plate. To estimate repertoire size and how much clonotypes are shared between individuals, the study performed deep sequencing of blood TCR repertoires from a few healthy adults. Different laboratories and diverse techniques were used to prepare libraries and sequence TCR repertoires, to increase sequencing depth and limit assay-specific biases. Per donor, leukapheresis produced somewhere between about 0.94 and 9 billion PBMCs.

TCR CDR3 regions were amplified from genomic DNA by multiplex PCR using the deep immunoSEQ assay. For each cell subset, the extracted genomic DNA was distributed evenly across all wells of several immunoSEQ 96-well plates, and each plate served as one replicate. For sorted subsets, approximately 200 ng of genomic DNA, equivalent to about 30,000 T cell genomes, went into each replicate PCR. Purified libraries were quantified with a Qubit 3.0 fluorometer, sized on a Bioanalyzer 2100, and re-quantified with the KAPA Library Quantification kit. Each immunoSEQ 96-well plate was sequenced on its own single-read 150-cycle Illumina NextSeq 550 flow cell. As for the original processing: Because the immunoSEQ output held only junctional sequences and lacked quality scores, the filtering could not match the filtering applied to full-length reads. To assign V/J genes and CDR3, sequences were annotated using PyIR, a Python wrapper for IgBLAST v1.9, with IMGT germline references. Reads with weak V/J assignments (E-value above 1e-6), missing CDR3, stop codons, out-of-frame junctions, or ambiguous translated residues were removed. A V3J clonotype was defined by an identical inferred V gene, J gene, and CDR3 amino acid sequence. The percentage overlap between two repertoires was calculated by dividing the number of shared unique clonotypes by the size of the smaller repertoire. Richness of each repertoire was evaluated using RTK rarefaction, the Chao1 estimator, and Recon v2.1 estimates of unobserved clonotypes. OLGA was used to compute generation probabilities for all TCRbeta clonotypes that the gDNA method yielded from a handful of donors. What TCRdb holds here is the immuneACCESS table cut down to in-frame rearrangements. Part of the clones is not present; checked against another copy, under half of the missing clones reflect an unresolved V gene, and the others are unexplained. That table furnishes V, J and clone size, whereas the DNA furnished D and trimming. The sample has roughly 1,600,000 clones on record, approximately 98.5% of them singletons. The ten largest clones capture 0.36% of the sample.

Unmatched junction bases come to 13, with V trimmed by 10 bases and J by 8 bases. CDR1 and CDR2 are read off the germline V gene as MNHNS and SASEGT. The CDR3 contains 14 residues, cysteine and phenylalanine counted. Only the CDR3 region is kept as DNA, spanning 42 bases read in frame from base 1. Study-level results and caveats: Because the study included only a small number of donors, the genetic and exposure-history diversity represented was limited. Across four donors, about 4.5% of naive CD4, approximately 4% of naive CD8, approximately 2.5% of memory CD4, and about 0.44% of memory CD8 clonotypes were shared. Pairwise subsampling indicated that sequencing depth was expected to affect the degree of clonotype sharing among donors. Sampling was restricted to blood, and TCR repertoires in tissue are likely to differ from TCR repertoires in blood. Even with the large sequencing depth, rarefaction of the sorted-subset datasets indicated that sequencing was incomplete. Estimated clonotype richness was generally larger for naive than for memory subsets. Compared with non-shared clonotypes, clonotypes shared by all four sorted-subset donors had higher generation probabilities.

Worth noting for this clone: Its cognate antigen has yet to be identified. Nothing much larger sits one base from this clone, and base qualities are not available.

The donors were healthy, HIV-negative adults who had no recently reported acute infections or vaccinations. Every donor was a Caucasian adult living in Nashville, Tennessee, USA. CD4+ T cells were enriched through magnetic negative selection, after which naive cells were positively selected on CD45RA and the remaining negative fraction served as the memory subset. Blood was collected by leukapheresis, and PBMCs were isolated by Ficoll-Histopaque density gradient centrifugation and then cryopreserved in liquid nitrogen vapor phase. Purity and quantity of every magnetically sorted T cell population were checked by analytical flow cytometry. Genomic DNA was isolated from every sorted fraction and measured by UV absorbance on a Nanodrop 2000c.

The clonotype comes from a man aged 25-40 years in good health. Recombination connected TRBV6-1 to TRBJ2-1, with 8 middle bases fitting TRBD2. The sample consisted of naive CD4+ T cells sorted from blood. Taken with the paper, the label for cell subset or site translates to: CD45RA+ positively selected. The DNA sequence follows: TGTGCCAACTGTGGGACTAGTGGGTCGTATGAGCAGTTCTTC. It translates to CANCGTSGSYEQFF.